Below, 14 T cell receptor beta chains from the same sample are listed, as sequenced in a study of PD-1 blockade in classical Hodgkin lymphoma. Sequencing used immunoSEQ multiplex PCR; TCRdb keeps in-frame clones, though not all of them. The table includes about 44,000 clones, 60% to 70% detected once. Time point described: cycle 4 day 1 (C4D1), after less than 7 weeks of nivolumab. Exposure to brentuximab vedotin varied, and each patient had relapsed following autologous stem cell transplantation. Sequencing was performed on peripheral blood mononuclear cells (PBMCs), taken before the fourth cycle of nivolumab. These receptors all come from a human donor with classical Hodgkin lymphoma.

The rearrangement uses TRBV2 and TRBJ2-5, with 10 bases aligning to TRBD2. V lost 1 base, J lost 2 bases, and 4 bases stayed unmatched. The CDR3 has 16 residues. In germline, CDR1 is SNHLY, CDR2 FYNNEI. CDR3 DNA: TGTGCCAGCAGTGAAGGATGGACTAGCGGACAAGAGACCCAGTACTTC. It codes for CASSEGWTSGQETQYF.

This clone is a singleton in its sample. V gene TRBV2 combines with J gene TRBJ2-5; 7 nucleotides match TRBD1. This CDR3 spans 14 amino acids. Germline V gene lookup returns CDR1 SNHLY and CDR2 FYNNEI. The ends lost 7 bases at V and 2 bases at J; junction bases unmatched: 7. The CDR3, as DNA: TGTGCCAGCACCGCGACAGGGTATCAAGAGACCCAGTACTTC. Its translation: CASTATGYQETQYF.

This clone was recorded once. The J gene is TRBJ2-5, the V gene TRBV4-3; 9 bases fit TRBD1. Germline CDR1 is LGHNA and CDR2 is YSLEER. This CDR3 has 15 residues. J gave up 4 bases and V 3 bases, and 6 bases lay outside the gene matches. The CDR3 nucleotides are TGCGCCAGCAGCCAGTACAGGGGGCGCGGAGAGACCCAGTACTTC. Residues: CASSQYRGRGETQYF.

The V and J genes are TRBV18 and TRBJ2-3; D possibly matches TRBD1 or TRBD2 (5 bases each). Trimming cost V 3 bases and J 2 bases, with 12 bases left between them. The CDR3 runs to 15 residues. Per germline, CDR1 KGHSH and CDR2 LQKENI. CDR3 nucleotide sequence: TGTGCCAGCTCACCGAGGGACGGTTACACAGATACGCAGTATTTT. Encoded protein: CASSPRDGYTDTQYF.

This clone occurred a few times. The rearrangement links TRBV7-9 to TRBJ1-1; D gene uncertain. The CDR3 totals 13 residues. Germline V gives CDR1 SEHNR, CDR2 FQNEAQ (reference sequence). Trimming removed 5 bases at V and 2 bases at J, with 9 bases between. DNA for the CDR3: TGTGCCAGCAGCATGGACGGAAACACTGAAGCTTTCTTT. It yields the protein CASSMDGNTEAFF.

The rearrangement links TRBV28 to TRBJ2-3, with 15 bases aligning to TRBD2. The CDR3 has 19 residues. The ends lost 5 bases at V and 0 bases at J; junction bases unmatched: 9. Germline assignment: CDR1 MDHEN and CDR2 SYDVKM. In DNA form, the CDR3 reads TGTGCCAGCAGTGCCTCGGGACTAGCGGGGGGACTCAGCACAGATACGCAGTATTTT. Translating it yields CASSASGLAGGLSTDTQYF.

The CDR3: CASSLEAGEAFF. As DNA, the CDR3 is TGTGCCAGCAGCCTAGAGGCGGGGGAAGCTTTCTTT. The chain carries TRBV9 and TRBJ1-1; no clear D. The CDR3 covers 12 residues. V dropped 4 bases and J dropped 8 bases, with 12 bases sitting between them. CDR1 is SGDLS and CDR2 is YYNGEE in the germline V gene.

This sequence joins TRBV7-9 and TRBJ2-5; D may be TRBD2 (5 bases). Germline CDR1 is SEHNR and CDR2 is FQNEAQ (reference sequence). Deletions cut 3 bases from V and 0 bases from J, with 8 bases between. This CDR3 is 14 amino acids long. This CDR3 reads CASSFRRNQETQYF. The CDR3, as DNA: TGTGCCAGCAGCTTTCGGAGGAACCAAGAGACCCAGTACTTC.

In its sample, this clone was seen a few times. The chain is built from TRBV7-2 and TRBJ2-3; no clear D. The CDR3 has 15 amino acids. V lost 1 base, J lost 2 bases, and 10 bases lay in between. Per the germline V gene, CDR1 is SGHTA and CDR2 is FQGNSA. The CDR3 sequence: CASSLVPLVTDTQYF. The CDR3 DNA reads TGTGCCAGCAGCTTAGTTCCCCTAGTCACAGATACGCAGTATTTT.

The CDR3 region has the DNA TGTGCCAGCAGCCAAGATGTCGGCTGGACGGCCTATGGCTACACCTTC. Translated: CASSQDVGWTAYGYTF. This rearrangement joins TRBV4-2 to TRBJ1-2; unclear D gene. Per the germline V gene, CDR1 is LGHNA and CDR2 is YNFKEQ. Trimming pared 0 bases from V and 4 bases from J, leaving 15 bases between. The CDR3 covers 16 residues.

V gene TRBV7-2 combines with J gene TRBJ1-4; TRBD1 might be the D (5 bases). CDR1 and CDR2 (germline): SGHTA, FQGNSA. CDR3 length: 16 amino acids. Trimming took 4 bases from V and 2 from J, leaving 14 bases between them. As DNA, the CDR3 is TGTGCCAGCAGCTCACGACCAGGGACTACTAATGAAAAACTGTTTTTT. Its translation: CASSSRPGTTNEKLFF.

The genes are TRBV18 and TRBJ1-2; maybe TRBD1 (5 bases). CDR3 length equals 13 residues. CDR1 is KGHSH and CDR2 is LQKENI in the germline V gene. V was pared by 2 bases and J by 5 bases, with 9 bases between. CDR3 in DNA: TGTGCCAGCTCACCAATGGGGGGTTATGGCTACACCTTC. Amino acids: CASSPMGGYGYTF.

J is TRBJ2-1 and V is TRBV2, with D possibly TRBD2 on 6 matching bases. The CDR3 totals 12 residues. Germline assignment: CDR1 SNHLY and CDR2 FYNNEI. V was trimmed by 11 bases and J by 5 bases, leaving 13 bases between them. The CDR3 protein is CAGGTENNEQFF. CDR3 DNA: TGTGCCGGAGGGACGGAAAACAATGAGCAGTTCTTC.

This chain connects TRBV7-2 to TRBJ2-5; D assignment may be TRBD1 or TRBD2 (6 bases each). Per germline, CDR1 SGHTA and CDR2 FQGNSA. V was clipped by 2 bases and J by 6 bases, with 13 bases between them. This CDR3 is 14 amino acids long. CDR3 coding DNA: TGTGCCAGCAGCTTAAAGGGGGGCTCGCAGACCCAGTACTTC. Residues: CASSLKGGSQTQYF.